This T cell receptor (beta chain) was recovered during a study of technical replicates of blood from a handful of donors. Using immunoSEQ multiplex PCR, the repertoire was profiled, and TCRdb retains in-frame clones only, with some absent. The sample shows 70,000 to 85,000 clones, around 97% of them seen only once. CDR3 size: 14 residues. The V end was cut by 1 base, the J end by 8 bases, with 11 bases between. Germline V lookup: CDR1 SGHDN, CDR2 FVKESK. The chain has TRBV14 and TRBJ1-4; D is unclear. The source of this sequence is a human donor in good health. What was sequenced was T cells isolated from PBMCs. The DNA for the CDR3 is TGTGCCAGCAGCCAAGGACCTATGGAGGAAAAACTGTTTTTT. Amino acid sequence: CASSQGPMEEKLFF.